This record covers a single T cell receptor (beta chain). Germline V gene sequence: CDR1 DFQATT, CDR2 SNEGSKA (reference sequence). This CDR3 contains 13 residues. The V and J ends lost 3 bases and 10 bases respectively, with 16 bases between them. This record belongs to a study of identical twins. MiXCR was run by TCRdb on the 5' RACE reads, yielding one entry per CDR3 protein. The data hold 1.5 million to 2 million distinct CDR3 sequences, with around a third observed a single time. Sequencing was carried out using cord blood. V usage is TRBV20-1 and J usage is TRBJ2-1; D perhaps matches TRBD1 (6 bases). This TCR was sampled from a newborn girl in good health. The CDR3 loop is CSASPRGPYEQFF. The CDR3 DNA follows: TGCAGTGCTAGTCCCAGGGGACCCTACGAGCAGTTCTTC.